These 19 T cell receptor beta chains were all obtained from the same sample, sequenced in a study of identical twins. Each CDR3 protein gets one entry after TCRdb re-called the 5' RACE reads with MiXCR. The table has about 790,000 distinct CDR3 sequences, over 15% seen once. These same records also appear under a second study, on T cells expressing NK-cell markers.

The specimen sequenced was PBMCs. The receptor set was obtained from a woman between 18 and 29 years old in good health.

This clonotype was observed a handful of times. The rearrangement uses TRBV11-2 and TRBJ2-1; a possible D gene is TRBD1 (5 bases). CDR3 length: 17 amino acids. In germline, CDR1 is SGHAT, CDR2 FQNNGV. Trimming removed 0 bases from V and 2 bases from J, with 14 bases in between. CDR3 residues: CASSLDQGTGAYNEQFF. In DNA form, the CDR3 reads TGTGCCAGCAGCTTAGATCAGGGCACAGGCGCCTACAATGAGCAGTTCTTC.

This sequence joins TRBV3-1 and TRBJ2-5; D possibly matches TRBD1 or TRBD2 (5 bases each). CDR1 is LGHDT and CDR2 is YNNKEL in the germline V gene (reference sequence). V was clipped by 5 bases and J by 1 base, with 11 bases between them. The CDR3 extends over 14 amino acids. The CDR3 nucleotides are TGTGCCAGCAGCGGGACGACACCCCAAGAGACCCAGTACTTC. Translated: CASSGTTPQETQYF.

This clonotype was recorded a few times. The V and J genes are TRBV7-9 and TRBJ2-1, with 11 bases that match TRBD2. V lost 1 base, J lost 10 bases, and 9 bases stayed unmatched. The CDR3 contains 16 residues. Germline lookup yields CDR1 SEHNR and CDR2 FQNEAQ (reference sequence). CDR3 loop: CASSLDGASGRYEQFF. Here the CDR3 DNA reads TGTGCCAGCAGCTTAGACGGGGCTAGCGGGAGGTACGAGCAGTTCTTC.

The chain employs TRBV24-1 and TRBJ2-3; 8 bases align to TRBD2. The CDR3 loop spans 16 amino acids. CDR1 and CDR2 (germline): KGHDR, SFDVKD. V was clipped by 0 bases and J by 0 bases; unmatched bases: 1. The CDR3 spells CATSDLQRGSTDTQYF. The CDR3 nucleotides are TGTGCCACCAGTGATTTGCAGCGGGGGAGCACAGATACGCAGTATTTT.

V and J are TRBV2 and TRBJ2-1; TRBD1 matches 7 bases. This CDR3 spans 12 amino acids. V lost 4 bases to trimming and J lost 10 bases; unmatched junction nucleotides: 4. In germline, CDR1 is SNHLY, CDR2 FYNNEI. For the CDR3, the DNA is TGTGCCAGCAGTGGAGGGGGCGCCGAGCAGTTCTTC. This gives the protein CASSGGGAEQFF.

This clonotype was counted only a few times. The genes are TRBV7-2 and TRBJ1-2, with 8 bases matching TRBD1. The CDR3 is 14 amino acids. The germline gives CDR1 SGHTA, CDR2 FQGNSA. With V trimmed by 6 bases and J by 3 bases, 6 bases remained unmatched. CDR3 loop: CASRQGGGHYGYTF. Here the CDR3 DNA reads TGTGCCAGCAGACAGGGGGGAGGACACTATGGCTACACCTTC.

This clonotype was seen a few times. The chain links TRBV12-3 or TRBV12-4 to TRBJ2-3, with D tentatively TRBD1 (6 bases). The germline V and J ends were trimmed by 5 bases and 1 base, with 13 bases remaining between them. The CDR3 is 15 residues long. The CDR3 DNA is TGTGCCAGCAGTCCTCGACGACAGGGCACAGATACGCAGTATTTT. Its translation is CASSPRRQGTDTQYF.

This clonotype was recorded a few times. The chain uses TRBV5-1 and TRBJ2-7, with TRBD2 matching 10 bases. V lost 3 bases to trimming and J lost 5 bases; unmatched junction nucleotides: 8. CDR3 length equals 15 residues. Germline V gives CDR1 SGHRS, CDR2 YFSETQ. CDR3 loop: CASSSVAGGRDEQYF. CDR3 bases: TGCGCCAGCAGCTCCGTAGCGGGAGGACGGGACGAGCAGTACTTC.

This clonotype was seen many times. V and J are TRBV6-1 and TRBJ2-2; tentative D call: TRBD1 (5 bases). The germline gives CDR1 MNHNS, CDR2 SASEGT. Trimming removed 4 bases from V and 7 bases from J, with 16 bases in between. The CDR3 spans 15 residues. In nucleotides, the CDR3 is TGTGCCAGCAGTGTTGCTTTAGGGGTCCACGGGGAGCTGTTTTTT. This sequence encodes CASSVALGVHGELFF.

The rearrangement links TRBV20-1 to TRBJ2-3; D is possibly TRBD2 (5 bases). Germline-derived CDR1 and CDR2 are DFQATT and SNEGSKA (reference sequence). Trimming cost V 6 bases and J 1 base, with 11 bases left between them. The CDR3 has 13 residues. For the CDR3, the DNA is TGCAGTGCGCAGAGCGGCCGCACAGATACGCAGTATTTT. This gives the protein CSAQSGRTDTQYF.

The sample holds a few counts of this clonotype. This chain connects TRBV20-1 to TRBJ1-6; D perhaps matches TRBD1 (5 bases). Germline CDR1 DFQATT, CDR2 SNEGSKA (reference sequence). Between the trimmed V and J ends, which lost 6 bases and 8 bases, there was a span of 14 bases. The CDR3 consists of 13 residues. CDR3 in amino acids: CSAIRQKDSPLHF. For the CDR3, the DNA is TGCAGTGCAATTCGACAGAAGGATTCACCCCTCCACTTT.

The chain employs TRBV5-1 and TRBJ1-1; no clear D. The V and J ends lost 4 bases and 1 base respectively, with 8 bases between them. The germline gives CDR1 SGHRS, CDR2 YFSETQ. The CDR3 consists of 13 residues. Here the CDR3 reads CASSRLQNTEAFF. CDR3 nucleotides: TGCGCCAGCAGCCGTTTGCAGAACACTGAAGCTTTCTTT.

About this clonotype: This may be a read error, as it is one base from a much larger clone. The V gene is TRBV5-1, the J gene TRBJ2-7; 8 bases fit TRBD1. This CDR3 has 13 amino acids. Germline V lookup: CDR1 SGHRS, CDR2 YFSETQ. The CDR3 nucleotides are TGCGCCAGCGGCTTGGACAGGGACTACGAGCAGTACTTC. This translates into CASGLDRDYEQYF. Full variable domain (rest looked up from reference TRBV5-1 and TRBJ2-7): KAGVTQTPRYLIKTRGQQVTLSCSPISGHRSVSWYQQTPGQGLQFLFEYFSETQRNKGNFPGRFSGRQFSNSRSEMNVSTLELGDSALYLCASGLDRDYEQYFGPGTRLTVT.

Many counts were recorded for this clonotype. The genes are TRBV5-1 and TRBJ1-5; no reliable D call. CDR3 length equals 13 residues. V was trimmed by 5 bases and J by 4 bases, leaving 10 bases between them. Per germline, CDR1 SGHRS and CDR2 YFSETQ. For the CDR3, the DNA is TGCGCCAGCAGTCCGACTTTAAATCAGCCCCAGCATTTT. Translating gives CASSPTLNQPQHF.

The chain is built from TRBV5-5 and TRBJ2-1, with 8 bases lining up with TRBD2. The germline V gene has CDR1 SGHKS and CDR2 YYEKEE (reference sequence). This CDR3 contains 17 residues. J was trimmed by 0 bases and V by 3 bases; bases with no gene match: 8. This CDR3 reads CASSWGLAGTSYNEQFF. The CDR3 DNA reads TGTGCCAGCAGCTGGGGGTTAGCGGGAACCTCCTACAATGAGCAGTTCTTC.

The gene calls are TRBV6-1 and TRBJ2-7; 10 bases map to TRBD1. The germline gives CDR1 MNHNS, CDR2 SASEGT. CDR3 length equals 15 residues. Germline trimming cut 6 bases from V and 4 bases from J; bases unmatched to any gene: 9. As DNA, the CDR3 is TGTGCCAGCAGACCATGGACAGGGGGAAGGTACGAGCAGTACTTC. Its translation is CASRPWTGGRYEQYF.

A remark on this clonotype: Mismatch with germline at one junction end may stem from a read error. The genes are TRBV20-1 and TRBJ2-6, with 12 bases identical to TRBD1. The CDR3 covers 17 residues. Germline CDR1 DFQATT, CDR2 SNEGSKA (reference sequence). The CDR3 loop reads CCARDRGPNSGANVLTF. In nucleotides, the CDR3 is TGCTGTGCTAGGGACAGGGGGCCTAACTCTGGGGCCAACGTCCTGACTTTC.

The J gene is TRBJ1-1, the V gene TRBV12-3 or TRBV12-4; 8 bases map to TRBD1. The CDR3 sequence is 12 residues long. The ends lost 6 bases at V and 12 bases at J; junction bases unmatched: 9. Here the CDR3 DNA reads TGTGCCAGCAGCCCAGGGGGCTTCGCTTCTTTCTTT. Encoded protein: CASSPGGFASFF.

This clonotype was counted a few times. This chain joins TRBV20-1 and TRBJ2-7, with D perhaps matching TRBD1 (5 bases). Germline V gene sequence: CDR1 DFQATT, CDR2 SNEGSKA (reference sequence). With 0 bases removed from V and 5 bases from J, the gap between germline ends came to 17 bases. This CDR3 has 15 amino acids. The CDR3 coding sequence is TGCAGTGCTAGAGACCCGACAGATATAGGGGACGAGCAGTACTTC. Translation: CSARDPTDIGDEQYF.